Given below is one T cell receptor (beta chain) in context. As yet, its antigen is unknown. The data stem from a study of T cell responses to AZD1222 COVID-19 vaccine. Study conclusions and caveats: It was only after the peak T cell response that any repertoires were sampled.

CDR1 and CDR2 from the germline V gene are MNHEY and SVGAGI. V lost 6 bases to trimming and J lost 4 bases; unmatched junction nucleotides: 6. This CDR3 is 15 amino acids long. Sequencing used immunoSEQ multiplex PCR; TCRdb keeps in-frame clones, though not all of them. The sample includes some 100,000 clones, roughly 91% of them seen just once. J is TRBJ2-2 and V is TRBV6-5, with 9 bases that match TRBD2. The input for sequencing was peripheral blood, taken 28 days after the second AZD1222 dose. This TCR came from an adult who received the AZD1222 COVID-19 vaccine. The CDR3 spells CASRERGAGTGELFF. For the CDR3, the DNA is TGTGCCAGCAGGGAGCGGGGGGCCGGCACCGGGGAGCTGTTTTTT.